This paragraph reports one TCR beta chain. No antigen is known for it. This sample was included in a study of T cells in Graves' hyperthyroidism and ophthalmopathy. Amplified TCR beta CDR3 regions came from RNA transcripts. The TCR CDR3 was amplified in a first-round RT-PCR using the HTBI primer set. TCRdb passed the multiplex PCR reads through MiXCR, listing each CDR3 protein once. The data hold 150,000 to 200,000 distinct CDR3 sequences, with about 18% observed a single time. V lost 3 bases to trimming and J lost 6 bases, with 9 bases between them. The CDR3 has 14 amino acids. Study outcomes and limitations: Most expanded thyroid clonotypes above 0.001 recurred in blood. Ophthalmopathy and stable hyperthyroidism were told apart by a 13 V-J model.

Sequenced input: blood. The receptor was derived from a woman between 45 and 60 years old with Graves' hyperthyroidism. V usage is TRBV12-3 or TRBV12-4 and J usage is TRBJ1-6, with a possible D match to TRBD1 (6 bases). CDR3 in amino acids: CASSLAGVNSPLHF. The CDR3 DNA is TGTGCCAGCAGTTTGGCAGGGGTTAATTCACCCCTCCACTTT.